This TCR beta chain was documented in a study of blood T cells in healthy people across ages. This CDR3 has 13 residues. V dropped 8 bases and J dropped 2 bases, with 10 bases sitting between them. Per germline, CDR1 MNHEY and CDR2 SVGEGT. Next came a second PCR, run for roughly 6 to 11 cycles, which used a sample-barcoded 5' primer along with a J-beta primer mix. Each CDR3 protein gets one entry after TCRdb re-called the 5' RACE reads with MiXCR. The sample includes around 620,000 distinct CDR3 sequences, 27% seen only once; the top ten take about 18%. This clonotype came up a few times. The donors, all healthy, were Caucasians living in Russia, aged roughly 6 to 100.

V and J are TRBV6-2 or TRBV6-3 and TRBJ1-5, with no clear D. The clonotype comes from a woman in her 70s in good health. Sequencing input: blood. CDR3 residues: CASRWRGNQPQHF. As DNA, the CDR3 is TGTGCCAGCCGTTGGCGAGGCAATCAGCCCCAGCATTTT.